One sample yielded the 13 T cell receptor beta chains listed below, sequenced in a study of post-analysis software for immune sequencing data. Study results and limitations: Among roughly five TRBV segments more frequent in patients than controls were TRBV5-6, TRBV5-1 and TRBV20-1.

The TCR beta cDNA libraries carried unique molecular identifiers. TCRdb recomputed calls from the PCR reads with MiXCR, one row per CDR3 protein. The profile shows 700,000 to 800,000 distinct CDR3 sequences, 25% to 30% of them singletons. These TCRs' antigens remain unknown. The sample was blood. Receptors originate from a girl under 18 with multiple sclerosis.

The chain links TRBV7-2 to TRBJ2-3; D possibly corresponds to TRBD2 (6 bases). Germline CDR1 reads SGHTA; CDR2 reads FQGNSA. This CDR3 is built from 17 residues. Between the trimmed V and J ends, which lost 6 bases and 5 bases, there was a span of 24 bases. CDR3: CASRPSGTGGSVDTQYF. CDR3 coding DNA: TGTGCCAGCAGACCTTCCGGGACTGGCGGGTCCGTAGATACGCAGTATTTT.

The rearrangement links TRBV29-1 to TRBJ1-5; D not resolved. The germline CDR1 and CDR2 sequences are SQVTM and ANQGSEA. The CDR3 totals 12 residues. The V end was cut by 4 bases, the J end by 4 bases, with 8 bases between. For the CDR3, the DNA is TGCAGCGTTGGGTCTGCAAATCAGCCCCAGCATTTT. Amino acid sequence: CSVGSANQPQHF. The full variable domain, its missing parts supplied by reference TRBV29-1 and TRBJ1-5, is SAVISQKPSRDICQRGTSLTIQCQVDSQVTMMFWYRQQPGQSLTLIATANQGSEATYESGFVIDKFPISRPNLTFSTLTVSNMSPEDSSIYLCSVGSANQPQHFGDGTRLSIL.

On this clonotype itself: The junction differs from germline at one of its ends, possibly a read error. V is TRBV20-1 and J is TRBJ2-3, with a possible D match to TRBD1 (5 bases). Germline CDR1 DFQATT, CDR2 SNEGSKA (reference sequence). The CDR3 loop spans 14 amino acids. CDR3 protein: CSARFPPSTGTQYF. CDR3 DNA: TGCAGTGCTAGGTTCCCACCCAGCACAGGTACGCAGTATTTT.

This clonotype was counted between two and nine times. The chain is built from TRBV27 and TRBJ1-2; 11 positions agree with TRBD1. Trimming removed 5 bases from V and 4 bases from J; junction bases left unmatched: 6. Germline CDR1 and CDR2: MNHEY and SMNVEV (reference sequence). The CDR3 totals 15 residues. The DNA of the CDR3 is TGTGCCAGCAGTCCGTGGACAGGGGGCACCTATGGCTACACCTTC. This codes for CASSPWTGGTYGYTF.

This chain links TRBV15 with TRBJ2-3; D ambiguous. V lost 4 bases, J lost 0 bases, and 5 bases lay in between. The CDR3 extends over 13 amino acids. Germline lookup yields CDR1 LNHNV and CDR2 YYDKDF (reference sequence). CDR3 nucleotides: TGTGCCACCAGCACCCGAAGCACAGATACGCAGTATTTT. This translates into CATSTRSTDTQYF.

This clonotype was seen ten or more times. The gene calls are TRBV6-5 and TRBJ2-7; 8 bases line up with TRBD1. V dropped 5 bases and J dropped 1; count of bases not matched to a gene: 7. Germline V gives CDR1 MNHEY, CDR2 SVGAGI. The CDR3 runs 15 residues. The CDR3 nucleotides read TGTGCCAGCAGTGTCGTGGGACAGGCATCCTACGAGCAGTACTTC. Encoded protein: CASSVVGQASYEQYF.

The J gene is TRBJ2-5, the V gene TRBV6-5; 8 nucleotides agree with TRBD1. Germline assignment: CDR1 MNHEY and CDR2 SVGAGI. This CDR3 spans 17 amino acids. The junction had 10 bases not matched to a gene; V was cut back by 1 base and J by 3 bases. CDR3 residues: CASSYLSRGLKEETQYF. The CDR3 DNA follows: TGTGCCAGCAGTTACTTAAGCAGGGGGCTAAAGGAAGAGACCCAGTACTTC.

The CDR3 sequence: CSAREPGRVYEQFF. CDR3 coding DNA: TGCAGTGCTAGAGAGCCGGGCCGTGTCTACGAGCAGTTCTTC. The chain carries TRBV20-1 and TRBJ2-1; no definite D call. Germline lookup yields CDR1 DFQATT and CDR2 SNEGSKA (reference sequence). V shed 0 bases and J shed 10 bases, with 16 bases lying between them. This CDR3 comprises 14 residues.

This chain uses TRBV7-2 with TRBJ2-5; the D gene is possibly TRBD2 (6 bases). CDR1 and CDR2 (germline): SGHTA, FQGNSA. This CDR3 spans 16 amino acids. Trimming pared 1 base from V and 6 bases from J, leaving 18 bases between. The CDR3 sequence is CASSLGGGSDLKTQYF. In DNA, the CDR3 is TGTGCCAGCAGCTTAGGGGGAGGATCGGACCTGAAGACCCAGTACTTC.

The V and J genes are TRBV6-4 and TRBJ2-3; 9 bases map to TRBD2. The CDR3 totals 15 residues. Germline values: CDR1 MRHNA, CDR2 SNTAGT. Trimming cost V 2 bases and J 4 bases; bases outside gene matches: 4. For the CDR3, the DNA is TGTGCCAGCAGTGACGGCGGGGGGGCGTCAGATACGCAGTATTTT. Amino acid sequence: CASSDGGGASDTQYF.

The rearrangement links TRBV27 to TRBJ2-3, with TRBD2 matching 7 bases. J gave up 2 bases and V 4 bases, and 9 bases lay outside the gene matches. The CDR3 has 16 residues. Germline V gene data show CDR1 as MNHEY and CDR2 as SMNVEV (reference sequence). This CDR3 reads CASSSPASGHTDTQYF. For the CDR3, the DNA is TGTGCCAGCAGTTCACCTGCTAGCGGACACACAGATACGCAGTATTTT.

The V gene is TRBV7-6, the J gene TRBJ2-1; no clear D. Trimming removed 2 bases at V and 5 bases at J, with 10 bases between. Germline V gene data show CDR1 as SGHVS and CDR2 as FNYEAQ. The CDR3 consists of 14 residues. CDR3 coding DNA: TGTGCCAGCAGCTTAAACGTGGCAGACAATGAGCAGTTCTTC. The encoded protein is CASSLNVADNEQFF.

Concerning this clonotype: A read error is possible here, since a much larger clone lies one base away. The chain uses TRBV10-3 and TRBJ2-1; 9 bases match TRBD2. From germline, CDR1 is ENHRY and CDR2 SYGVKD. This CDR3 is built from 16 residues. The CDR3: CAISESGRTSDHEQVF. CDR3 bases: TGTGCCATCAGTGAGTCGGGCCGGACTAGCGACCATGAGCAGGTCTTC.